Given below is one T cell receptor beta chain in context. The source of the sample is a study of T cell responses to AZD1222 COVID-19 vaccine. CDR1 is SNHLY and CDR2 is FYNNEI in the germline V gene. The CDR3 length is 14 residues. After removal of 5 bases from V and 1 base from J, the junction contained 4 bases not matched to a gene. TCRdb keeps only in-frame clones here, not all; method: immunoSEQ multiplex PCR. This sample has approximately 120,000 clones, with about 90% found just once. The sample here was peripheral blood, taken on day 0 of AZD1222 vaccination. This TCR derives from an adult in good health. This chain uses TRBV2 with TRBJ1-1; 7 bases map to TRBD1. This CDR3 is CASSSQGTNTEAFF. In DNA form, the CDR3 reads TGTGCCAGCAGTTCACAGGGGACGAACACTGAAGCTTTCTTT.